This T cell receptor beta chain was obtained from a study of blood T cells in healthy people across ages. Whole-study results and caveats: Long-lived donors had more naive CD4+ cells and higher diversity than aged donors. Estimated diversity, derived from one million T cells, was regarded as an underestimate.

Primed by a sample-barcoded 5' primer and a J-beta primer mix, a second PCR proceeded for roughly 7 to 12 cycles. TCRdb re-analysed the 5' RACE reads in MiXCR, keeping a single row per CDR3 protein. The table has roughly 800,000 distinct CDR3 sequences, roughly 50% seen once. After removal of 3 bases from V and 4 bases from J, the junction contained 7 bases not matched to a gene. This CDR3 is built from 14 residues. Germline CDR1 is DFQATT and CDR2 is SNEGSKA (reference sequence). For this clonotype: Its cognate antigen is unknown.

Each individual donor underwent a draw of ten milliliters of peripheral blood. This TCR was sampled from a man aged 25 to 45 in good health. Input material: blood. The genes are TRBV20-1 and TRBJ2-7; TRBD1 agrees at 9 bases. As DNA, the CDR3 is TGCAGTGCTAGCTTTGGGACAGGGTCTTACGAGCAGTACTTC. Translated, it gives CSASFGTGSYEQYF.